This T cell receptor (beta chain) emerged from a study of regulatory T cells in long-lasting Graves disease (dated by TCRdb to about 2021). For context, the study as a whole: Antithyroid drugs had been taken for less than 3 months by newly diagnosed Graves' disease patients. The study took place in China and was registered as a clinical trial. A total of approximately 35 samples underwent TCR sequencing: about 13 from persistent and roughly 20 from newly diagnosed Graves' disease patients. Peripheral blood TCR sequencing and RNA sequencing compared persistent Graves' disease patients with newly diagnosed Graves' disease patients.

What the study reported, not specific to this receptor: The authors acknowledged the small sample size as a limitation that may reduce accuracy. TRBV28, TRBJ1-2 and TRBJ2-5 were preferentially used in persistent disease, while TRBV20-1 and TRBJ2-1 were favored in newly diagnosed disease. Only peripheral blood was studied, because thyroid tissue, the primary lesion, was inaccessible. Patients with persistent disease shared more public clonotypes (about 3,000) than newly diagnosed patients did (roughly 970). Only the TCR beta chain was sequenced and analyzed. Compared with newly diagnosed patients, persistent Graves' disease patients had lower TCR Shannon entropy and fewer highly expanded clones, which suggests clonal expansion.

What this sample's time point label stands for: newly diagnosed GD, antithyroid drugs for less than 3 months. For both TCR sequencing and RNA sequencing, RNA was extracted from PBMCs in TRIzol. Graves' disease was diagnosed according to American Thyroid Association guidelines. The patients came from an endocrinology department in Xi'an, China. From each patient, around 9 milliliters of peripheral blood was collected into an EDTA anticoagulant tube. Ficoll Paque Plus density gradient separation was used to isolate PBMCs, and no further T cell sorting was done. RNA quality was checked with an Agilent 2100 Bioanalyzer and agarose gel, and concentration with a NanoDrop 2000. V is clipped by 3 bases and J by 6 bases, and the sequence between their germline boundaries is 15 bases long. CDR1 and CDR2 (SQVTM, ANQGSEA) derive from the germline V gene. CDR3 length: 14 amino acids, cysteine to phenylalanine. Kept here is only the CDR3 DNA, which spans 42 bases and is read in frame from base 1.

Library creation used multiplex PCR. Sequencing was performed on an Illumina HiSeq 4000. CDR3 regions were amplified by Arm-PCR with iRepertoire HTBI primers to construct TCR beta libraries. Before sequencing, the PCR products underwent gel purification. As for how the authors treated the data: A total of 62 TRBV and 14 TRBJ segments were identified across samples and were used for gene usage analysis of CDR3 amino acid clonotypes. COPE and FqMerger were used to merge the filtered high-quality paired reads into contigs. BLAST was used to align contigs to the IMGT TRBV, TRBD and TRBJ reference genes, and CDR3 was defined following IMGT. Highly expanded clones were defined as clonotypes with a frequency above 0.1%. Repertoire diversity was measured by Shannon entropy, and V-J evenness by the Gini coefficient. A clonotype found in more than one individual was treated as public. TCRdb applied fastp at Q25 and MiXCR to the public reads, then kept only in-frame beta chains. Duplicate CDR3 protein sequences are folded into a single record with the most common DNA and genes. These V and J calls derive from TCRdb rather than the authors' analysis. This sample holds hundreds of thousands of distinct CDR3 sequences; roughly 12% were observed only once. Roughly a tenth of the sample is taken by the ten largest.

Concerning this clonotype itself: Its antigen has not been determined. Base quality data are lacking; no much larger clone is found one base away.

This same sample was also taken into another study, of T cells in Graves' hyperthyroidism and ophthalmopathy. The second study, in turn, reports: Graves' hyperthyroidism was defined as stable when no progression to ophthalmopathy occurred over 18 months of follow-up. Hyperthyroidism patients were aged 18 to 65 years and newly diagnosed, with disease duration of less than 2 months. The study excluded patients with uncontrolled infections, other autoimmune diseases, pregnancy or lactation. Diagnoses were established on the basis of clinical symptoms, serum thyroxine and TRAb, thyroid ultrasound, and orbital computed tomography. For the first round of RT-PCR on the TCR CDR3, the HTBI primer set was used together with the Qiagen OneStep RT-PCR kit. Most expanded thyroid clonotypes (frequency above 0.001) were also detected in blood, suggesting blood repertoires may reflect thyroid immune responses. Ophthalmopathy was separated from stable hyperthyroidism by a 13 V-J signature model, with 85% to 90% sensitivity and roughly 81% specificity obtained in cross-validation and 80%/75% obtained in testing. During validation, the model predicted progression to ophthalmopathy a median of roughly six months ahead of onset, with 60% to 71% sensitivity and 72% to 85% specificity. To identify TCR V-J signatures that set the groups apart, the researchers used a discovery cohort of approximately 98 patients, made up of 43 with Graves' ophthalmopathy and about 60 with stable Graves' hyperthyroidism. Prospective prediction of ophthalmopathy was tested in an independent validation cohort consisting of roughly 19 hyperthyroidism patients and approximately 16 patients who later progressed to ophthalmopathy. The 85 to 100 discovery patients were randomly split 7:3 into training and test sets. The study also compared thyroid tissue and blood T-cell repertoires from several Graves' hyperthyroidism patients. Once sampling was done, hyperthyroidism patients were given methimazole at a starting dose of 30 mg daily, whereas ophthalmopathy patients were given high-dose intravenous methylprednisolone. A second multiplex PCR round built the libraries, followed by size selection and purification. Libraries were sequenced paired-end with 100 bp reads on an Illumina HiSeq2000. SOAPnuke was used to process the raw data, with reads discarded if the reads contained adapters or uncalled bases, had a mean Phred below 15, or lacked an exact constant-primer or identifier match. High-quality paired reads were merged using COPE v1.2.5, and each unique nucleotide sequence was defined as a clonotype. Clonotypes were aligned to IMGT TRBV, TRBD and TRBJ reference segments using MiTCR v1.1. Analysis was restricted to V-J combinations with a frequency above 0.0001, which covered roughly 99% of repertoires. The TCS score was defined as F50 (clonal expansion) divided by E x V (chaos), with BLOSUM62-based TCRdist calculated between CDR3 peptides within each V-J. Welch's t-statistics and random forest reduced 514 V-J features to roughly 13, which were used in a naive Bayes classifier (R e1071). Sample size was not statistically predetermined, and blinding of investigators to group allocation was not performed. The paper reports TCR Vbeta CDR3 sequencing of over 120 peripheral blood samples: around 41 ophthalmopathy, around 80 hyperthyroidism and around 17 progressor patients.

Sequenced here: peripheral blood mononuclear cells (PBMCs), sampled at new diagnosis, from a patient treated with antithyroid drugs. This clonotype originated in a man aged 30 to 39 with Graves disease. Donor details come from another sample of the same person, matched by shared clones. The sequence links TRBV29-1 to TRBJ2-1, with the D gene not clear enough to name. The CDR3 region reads CSVEAVGFSNEQFF. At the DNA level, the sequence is TGCAGCGTTGAGGCCGTGGGATTCTCCAATGAGCAGTTCTTC.